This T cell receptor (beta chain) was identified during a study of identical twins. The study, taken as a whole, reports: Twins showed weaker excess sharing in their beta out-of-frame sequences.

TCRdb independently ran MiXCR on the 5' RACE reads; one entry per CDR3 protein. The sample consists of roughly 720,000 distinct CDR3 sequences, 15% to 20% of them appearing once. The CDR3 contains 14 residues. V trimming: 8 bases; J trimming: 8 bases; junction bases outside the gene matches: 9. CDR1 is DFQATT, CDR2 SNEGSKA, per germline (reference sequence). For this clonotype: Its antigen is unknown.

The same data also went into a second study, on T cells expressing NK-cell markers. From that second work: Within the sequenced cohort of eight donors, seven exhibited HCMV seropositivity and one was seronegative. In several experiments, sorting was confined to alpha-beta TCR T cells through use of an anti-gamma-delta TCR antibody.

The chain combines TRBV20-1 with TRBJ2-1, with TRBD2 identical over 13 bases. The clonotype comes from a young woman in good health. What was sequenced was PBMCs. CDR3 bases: TGCAGTTCGATGACTAGCGGGAGGCCCTATGAGCAGTTCTTC. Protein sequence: CSSMTSGRPYEQFF.